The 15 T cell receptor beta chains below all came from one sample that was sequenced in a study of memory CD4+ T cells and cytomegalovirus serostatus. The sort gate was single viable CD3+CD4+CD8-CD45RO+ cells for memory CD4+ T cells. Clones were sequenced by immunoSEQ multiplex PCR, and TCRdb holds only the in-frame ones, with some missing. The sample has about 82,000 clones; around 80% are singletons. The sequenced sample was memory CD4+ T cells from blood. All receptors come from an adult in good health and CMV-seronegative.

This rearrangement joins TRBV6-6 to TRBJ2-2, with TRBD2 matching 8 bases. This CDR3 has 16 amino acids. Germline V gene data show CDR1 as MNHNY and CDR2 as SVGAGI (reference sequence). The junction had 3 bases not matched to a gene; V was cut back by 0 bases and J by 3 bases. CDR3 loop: CASSYSRGLDTGELFF. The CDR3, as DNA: TGTGCCAGCAGTTACTCGAGGGGACTAGACACCGGGGAGCTGTTTTTT.

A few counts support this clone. The CDR3: CASINWQGRKETQYF. The CDR3 nucleotides are TGTGCCAGCATCAACTGGCAGGGGAGAAAAGAGACCCAGTACTTC. V and J are TRBV6-6 and TRBJ2-5; tentative D call: TRBD1 (6 bases). The germline V and J ends were trimmed by 7 bases and 3 bases, with 18 bases remaining between them. This CDR3 has 15 residues. The germline CDR1 and CDR2 sequences are MNHNY and SVGAGI (reference sequence).

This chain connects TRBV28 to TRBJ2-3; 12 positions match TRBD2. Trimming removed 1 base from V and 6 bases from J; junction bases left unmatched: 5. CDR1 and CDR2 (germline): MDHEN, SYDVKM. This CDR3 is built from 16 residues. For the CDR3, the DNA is TGTGCCAGCAGTTTATTCCTAGCGGGGGGGCGGGATACGCAGTATTTT. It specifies CASSLFLAGGRDTQYF.

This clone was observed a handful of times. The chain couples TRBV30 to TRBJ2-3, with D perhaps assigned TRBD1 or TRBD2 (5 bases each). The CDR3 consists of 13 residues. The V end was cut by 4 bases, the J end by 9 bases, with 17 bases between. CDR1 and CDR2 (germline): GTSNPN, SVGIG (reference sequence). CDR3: CAWMQLGAMTQYF. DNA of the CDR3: TGTGCCTGGATGCAACTAGGGGCCATGACGCAGTATTTT.

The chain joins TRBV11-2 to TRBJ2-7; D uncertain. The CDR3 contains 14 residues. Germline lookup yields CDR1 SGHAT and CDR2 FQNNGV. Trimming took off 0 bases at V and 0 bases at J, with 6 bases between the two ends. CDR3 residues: CASSLDRLSYEQYF. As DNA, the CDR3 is TGTGCCAGCAGCTTAGACAGGCTCTCCTACGAGCAGTACTTC.

The CDR3 spells CSVSGTGNYEQYF. The CDR3 DNA reads as TGCAGCGTCTCCGGGACAGGGAACTACGAGCAGTACTTC. The rearrangement joins TRBV29-1 to TRBJ2-7, with 9 bases identical to TRBD1. CDR1 and CDR2 (germline): SQVTM, ANQGSEA. The length of the CDR3 is 13 residues. V lost 6 bases and J lost 3; bases outside the gene matches: 6.

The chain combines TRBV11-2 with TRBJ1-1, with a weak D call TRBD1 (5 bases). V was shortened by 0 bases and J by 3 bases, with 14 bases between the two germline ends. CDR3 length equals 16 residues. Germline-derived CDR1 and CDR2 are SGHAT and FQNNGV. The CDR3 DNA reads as TGTGCCAGCAGCTTAGATCAGGGTAGGGTCCACACTGAAGCTTTCTTT. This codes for CASSLDQGRVHTEAFF.

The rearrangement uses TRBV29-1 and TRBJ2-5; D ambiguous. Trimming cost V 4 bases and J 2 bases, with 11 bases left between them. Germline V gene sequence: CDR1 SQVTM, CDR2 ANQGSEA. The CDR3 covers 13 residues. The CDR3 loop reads CSVATEPQETQYF. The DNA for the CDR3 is TGCAGCGTTGCCACAGAACCTCAAGAGACCCAGTACTTC.

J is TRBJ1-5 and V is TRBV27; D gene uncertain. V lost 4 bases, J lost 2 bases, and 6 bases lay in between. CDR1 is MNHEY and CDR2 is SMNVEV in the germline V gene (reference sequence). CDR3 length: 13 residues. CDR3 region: CASSSGGNQPQHF. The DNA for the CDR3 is TGTGCCAGCAGTTCCGGGGGCAATCAGCCCCAGCATTTT.

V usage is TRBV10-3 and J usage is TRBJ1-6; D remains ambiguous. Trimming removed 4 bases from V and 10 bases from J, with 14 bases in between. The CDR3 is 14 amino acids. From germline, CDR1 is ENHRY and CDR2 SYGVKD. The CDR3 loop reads CAISVFPEDSPLHF. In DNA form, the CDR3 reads TGTGCCATCAGTGTATTCCCGGAGGACTCACCCCTCCACTTT.

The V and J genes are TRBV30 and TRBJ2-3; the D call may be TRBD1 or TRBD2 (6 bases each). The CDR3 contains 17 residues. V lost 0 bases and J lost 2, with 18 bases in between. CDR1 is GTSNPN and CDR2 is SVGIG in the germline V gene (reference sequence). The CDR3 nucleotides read TGTGCCTGGAGTGTACGGGGGCTTTCTCTTCTCACAGATACGCAGTATTTT. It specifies CAWSVRGLSLLTDTQYF.

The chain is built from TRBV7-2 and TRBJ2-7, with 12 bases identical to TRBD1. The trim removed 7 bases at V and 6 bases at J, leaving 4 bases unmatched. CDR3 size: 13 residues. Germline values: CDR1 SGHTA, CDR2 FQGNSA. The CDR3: CASTGTGGLEQYF. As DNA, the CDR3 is TGTGCCAGCACCGGGACAGGGGGCCTCGAGCAGTACTTC.

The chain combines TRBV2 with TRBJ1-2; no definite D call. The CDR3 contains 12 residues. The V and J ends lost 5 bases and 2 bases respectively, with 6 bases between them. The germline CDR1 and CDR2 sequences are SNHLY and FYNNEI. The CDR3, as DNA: TGTGCCAGCAGTTTGTCAAACTATGGCTACACCTTC. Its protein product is CASSLSNYGYTF.

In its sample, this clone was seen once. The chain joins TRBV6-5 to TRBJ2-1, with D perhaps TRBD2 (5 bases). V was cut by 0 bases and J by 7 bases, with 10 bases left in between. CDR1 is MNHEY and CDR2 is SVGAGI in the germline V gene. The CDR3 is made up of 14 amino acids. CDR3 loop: CASSYSPGSNEQFF. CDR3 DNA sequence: TGTGCCAGCAGTTACTCGCCGGGATCTAATGAGCAGTTCTTC.

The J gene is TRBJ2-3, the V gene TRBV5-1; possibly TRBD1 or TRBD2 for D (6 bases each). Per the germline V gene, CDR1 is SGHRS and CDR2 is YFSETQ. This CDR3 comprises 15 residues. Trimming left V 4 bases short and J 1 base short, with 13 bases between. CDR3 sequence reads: CASSQGRGGTDTQYF. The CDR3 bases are TGCGCCAGCAGCCAGGGTAGGGGGGGCACAGATACGCAGTATTTT.